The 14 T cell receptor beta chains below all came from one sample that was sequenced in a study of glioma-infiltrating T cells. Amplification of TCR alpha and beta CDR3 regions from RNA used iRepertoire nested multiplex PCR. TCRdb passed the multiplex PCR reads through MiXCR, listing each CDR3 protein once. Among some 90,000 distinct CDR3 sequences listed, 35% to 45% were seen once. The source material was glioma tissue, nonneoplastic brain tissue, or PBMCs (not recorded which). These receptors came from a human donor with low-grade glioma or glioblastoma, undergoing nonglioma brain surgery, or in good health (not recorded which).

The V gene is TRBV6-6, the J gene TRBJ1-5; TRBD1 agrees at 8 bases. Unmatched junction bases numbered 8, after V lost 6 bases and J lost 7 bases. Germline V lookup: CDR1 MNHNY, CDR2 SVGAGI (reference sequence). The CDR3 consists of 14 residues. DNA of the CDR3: TGTGCCAGCAGGGCAGGACAGGGCGGGCAGCCCCAGCATTTT. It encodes CASRAGQGGQPQHF.

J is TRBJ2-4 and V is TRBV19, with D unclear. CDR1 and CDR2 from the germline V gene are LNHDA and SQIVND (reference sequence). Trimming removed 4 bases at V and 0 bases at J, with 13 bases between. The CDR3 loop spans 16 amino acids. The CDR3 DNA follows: TGTGCCAGTAGTAACCCAAAAGGGCTAGCCAAAAACATTCAGTACTTC. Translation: CASSNPKGLAKNIQYF.

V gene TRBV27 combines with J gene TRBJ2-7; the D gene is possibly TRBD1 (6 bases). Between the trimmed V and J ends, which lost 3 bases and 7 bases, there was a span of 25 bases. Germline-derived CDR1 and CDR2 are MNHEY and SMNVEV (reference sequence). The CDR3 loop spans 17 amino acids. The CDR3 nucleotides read TGTGCCAGCAGTTTCCCTCCCAGGGGCAAGACCTACAAAGAGCAGTACTTC. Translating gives CASSFPPRGKTYKEQYF.

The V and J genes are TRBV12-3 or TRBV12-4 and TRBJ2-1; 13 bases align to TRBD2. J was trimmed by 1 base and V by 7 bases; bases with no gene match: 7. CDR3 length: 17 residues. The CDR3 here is CASKIRTSGGSYNEQFF. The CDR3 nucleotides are TGTGCCAGCAAAATAAGGACTAGCGGGGGATCCTACAATGAGCAGTTCTTC.

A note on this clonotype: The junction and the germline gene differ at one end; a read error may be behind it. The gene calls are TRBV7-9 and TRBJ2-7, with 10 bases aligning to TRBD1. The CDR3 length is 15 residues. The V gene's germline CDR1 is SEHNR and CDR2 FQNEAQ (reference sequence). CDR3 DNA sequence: TGCGCCAGCAGCCGTGGGACAGGGGCTACCTACAAGCAGTACTTC. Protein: CASSRGTGATYKQYF.

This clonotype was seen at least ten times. The CDR3 coding sequence is TGTGCCAGCAGTTCCTCCTACTACGAGCAGTACTTC. Amino acid sequence: CASSSSYYEQYF. V is TRBV28 and J is TRBJ2-7; D is uncertain. CDR1 is MDHEN, CDR2 SYDVKM, per germline. Trimming pared 4 bases from V and 3 bases from J, leaving 7 bases between. The CDR3 consists of 12 residues.

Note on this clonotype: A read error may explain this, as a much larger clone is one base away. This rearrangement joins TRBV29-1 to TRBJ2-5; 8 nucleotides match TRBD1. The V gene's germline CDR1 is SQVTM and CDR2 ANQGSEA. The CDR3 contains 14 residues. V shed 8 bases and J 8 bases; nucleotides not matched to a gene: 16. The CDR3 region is CSTTDRVRGETQYF. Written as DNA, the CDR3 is TGCAGCACTACGGACAGGGTAAGGGGAGAAACCCAGTACTTC.

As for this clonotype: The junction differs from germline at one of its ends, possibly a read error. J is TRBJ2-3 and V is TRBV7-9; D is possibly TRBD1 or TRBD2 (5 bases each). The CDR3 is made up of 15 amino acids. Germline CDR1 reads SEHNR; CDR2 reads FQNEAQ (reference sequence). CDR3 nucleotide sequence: TGTGCCAGCAGCTTGTGGGGCCAGGAGGAAGATAAGCAGTATTTT. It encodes CASSLWGQEEDKQYF.

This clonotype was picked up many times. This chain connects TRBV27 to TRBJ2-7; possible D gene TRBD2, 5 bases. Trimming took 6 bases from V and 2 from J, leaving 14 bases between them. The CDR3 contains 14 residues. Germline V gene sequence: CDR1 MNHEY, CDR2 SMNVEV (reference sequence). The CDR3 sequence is CASRHDYPPYEQYF. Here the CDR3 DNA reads TGTGCCAGCAGGCATGACTACCCCCCCTACGAGCAGTACTTC.

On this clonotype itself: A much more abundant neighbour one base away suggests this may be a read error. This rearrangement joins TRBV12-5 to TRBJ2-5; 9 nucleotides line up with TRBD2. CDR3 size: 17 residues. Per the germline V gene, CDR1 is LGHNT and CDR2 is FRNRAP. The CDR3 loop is CASSLDRGLALQETQYF. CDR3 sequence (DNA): TGTGCTAGTAGTTTGGACCGGGGACTAGCCCTGCAAGAGACCCAGTACTTC.

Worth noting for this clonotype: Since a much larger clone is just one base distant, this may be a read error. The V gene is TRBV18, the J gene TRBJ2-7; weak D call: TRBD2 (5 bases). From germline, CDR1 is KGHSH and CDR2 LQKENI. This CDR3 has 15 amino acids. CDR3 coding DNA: TGTGCCATCTCACCAAGGGAGATTATTAACTACGAGCAGTACTTC. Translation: CAISPREIINYEQYF.

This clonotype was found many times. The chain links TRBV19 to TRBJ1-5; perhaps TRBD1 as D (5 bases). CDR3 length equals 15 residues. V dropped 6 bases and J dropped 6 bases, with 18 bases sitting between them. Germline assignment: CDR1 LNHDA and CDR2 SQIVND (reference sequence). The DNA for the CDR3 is TGTGCCAGTAGCCCCACTCCCGGGGCTCCTCAGCCCCAGCATTTT. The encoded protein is CASSPTPGAPQPQHF.

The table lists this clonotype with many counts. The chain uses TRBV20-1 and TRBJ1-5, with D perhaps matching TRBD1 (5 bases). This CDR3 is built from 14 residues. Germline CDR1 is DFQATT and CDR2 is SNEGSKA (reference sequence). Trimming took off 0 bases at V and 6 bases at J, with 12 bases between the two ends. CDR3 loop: CSARDASGLQPQHF. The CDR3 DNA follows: TGCAGTGCTAGAGACGCCTCAGGGCTTCAGCCCCAGCATTTT.

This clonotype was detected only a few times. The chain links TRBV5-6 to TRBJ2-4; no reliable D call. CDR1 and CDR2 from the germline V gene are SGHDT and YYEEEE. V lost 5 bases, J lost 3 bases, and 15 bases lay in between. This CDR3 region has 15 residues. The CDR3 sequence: CASSPLDNVKNIQYF. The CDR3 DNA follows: TGTGCCAGCAGTCCCCTCGACAACGTCAAAAACATTCAGTACTTC. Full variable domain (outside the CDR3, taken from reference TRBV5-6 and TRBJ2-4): DAGVTQSPTHLIKTRGQQVTLRCSPKSGHDTVSWYQQALGQGPQFIFQYYEEEERQRGNFPDRFSGHQFPNYSSELNVNALLLGDSALYLCASSPLDNVKNIQYFGAGTRLSVL.